The rows below give T cell receptor beta chains drawn from one sample of a study of cytomegalovirus exposure and HLA in healthy donors. Repertoires were generated with immunoSEQ multiplex PCR, while TCRdb's copy carries only in-frame clones and drops some. Among about 130,000 clones listed, 89% were seen once. Sequenced sample: PBMCs. The receptors were sampled from a woman aged 18-29 years in good health and CMV-seronegative. Both conserved end residues are part of each CDR3. The D gene is left open where the match is weak. Clone size is stated in some rows and not others, as once, few, many or a class when expanded.

>-|TRBJ2-1|TRBV7-2|-
TGTGCCAGCAGCTATTACAGGGAAAGCTCCTACAATGAGCAGTTCTTC
CASSYYRESSYNEQFF
>TRBD1|TRBJ1-2|TRBV18|-
TGTGCCAGCTCCCCGGACAGGGGACTCTATGGCTACACCTTC
CASSPDRGLYGYTF
>TRBD1|TRBJ1-1|TRBV6-6|-
TGTGCCGCCGACAGGGGTTGGAACACTGAAGCTTTCTTT
CAADRGWNTEAFF
>TRBD2|TRBJ2-4|TRBV27|-
TGTGCCAGCAGCCTTAGCGGGCTTCCCCTGATTCAGTACTTC
CASSLSGLPLIQYF
>-|TRBJ1-2|TRBV4-1|-
TGCGCCAGCAGCGAATATAGAAGTGGCTACACCTTC
CASSEYRSGYTF
>TRBD1|TRBJ1-1|TRBV11-3|-
TGTGCCAGCAGCTTAGGGACAGGGGATAACACTGAAGCTTTCTTT
CASSLGTGDNTEAFF
>-|TRBJ1-5|TRBV5-4|-
TGTGCCAGCAGCCTGGACATGAGCAATCAGCCCCAGCATTTT
CASSLDMSNQPQHF
>TRBD2|TRBJ2-5|TRBV5-1|-
TGCGCCAGCAGCTCCCTGGGAGGGGAGACCCAGTACTTC
CASSSLGGETQYF
>-|TRBJ1-6|TRBV5-1|-
TGCGCCAGCAGCTTCGGGGTGAGCTCCTATAATTCACCCCTCCACTTT
CASSFGVSSYNSPLHF
>-|TRBJ1-1|TRBV27|-
TGTGCCAGCAGTAACAGTCTGAACACTGAAGCTTTCTTT
CASSNSLNTEAFF
>TRBD2|TRBJ2-5|TRBV6-1|-
TGTGCCAGCAGCGAAGGCGGACTAGCGGGGGGTCGGGCGACCCAGTACTTC
CASSEGGLAGGRATQYF
>-|TRBJ2-3|TRBV4-1|-
TGCGCCAGCAGCCAAGTTCGGTCGGGGTCTAGCACAGATACGCAGTATTTT
CASSQVRSGSSTDTQYF
>TRBD1|TRBJ1-2|TRBV11-1|-
TGTGCCAGCAGCTTGGACAGGGTGAACGATGGCTACACCTTC
CASSLDRVNDGYTF
>TRBD1|TRBJ2-1|TRBV15|-
TGTGCCACCAGCAGAAGCCGACAGGGGGGGAATGAGCAGTTCTTC
CATSRSRQGGNEQFF
>-|TRBJ1-4|TRBV10-3|-
TGTGCCATCAGTGACGGGGAGGGCGCGAAAAAACTGTTTTTT
CAISDGEGAKKLFF
>-|TRBJ2-5|TRBV15|-
TGTGCCACCAGCAGGACAGGGAGGTACCAAGAGACCCAGTACTTC
CATSRTGRYQETQYF
>-|TRBJ2-2|TRBV5-1|-
TGCGCCAGCAGGCAGATCTCAGGTACCGGGGAGCTGTTTTTT
CASRQISGTGELFF
>-|TRBJ2-7|TRBV6-5|-
TGTGCCAGCAGTTACTCCCAGGGGTACTACGAGCAGTACTTC
CASSYSQGYYEQYF
>-|TRBJ1-6|TRBV4-1|-
TGCGCCAGCAGCCAGCGGGAGACCGCTTATAATTCACCCCTCCACTTT
CASSQRETAYNSPLHF
>-|TRBJ1-1|TRBV7-9|once
TGTGCCAGCAGAACTGAGGTGAACACTGAAGCTTTCTTT
CASRTEVNTEAFF
>-|TRBJ2-3|TRBV4-1|-
TGCGCCAGCAGCCCACCAACTAGCACAGATACGCAGTATTTT
CASSPPTSTDTQYF
>TRBD1|TRBJ1-1|TRBV28|-
TGTGCCAGCAGTTTGGGGTCCGCGACAGGGGGCCTTGAAGCTTTCTTT
CASSLGSATGGLEAFF
>-|TRBJ1-6|TRBV5-6|-
TGTGCCAGCAGCTGGGGGGATTCACCCCTCCACTTT
CASSWGDSPLHF